The 13 T cell receptor beta chains below all came from one sample that was sequenced in a study of metastatic and nonmetastatic thyroid tumors. Every patient underwent thyroid surgery untreated. TCRdb reassembled clones from the PCR reads with MiXCR. The sample lists some 34,000 clones; approximately 15% were seen once. Sequenced sample: blood. The source is a female donor with papillary thyroid cancer or a benign thyroid nodule (not recorded which). Some clones in this sample may be carry-over from other donors' samples.

This clone was seen at least ten times. The rearrangement uses TRBV6-1 and TRBJ1-4; weak D call: TRBD1 (6 bases). V lost 3 bases, J lost 8 bases, and 13 bases lay in between. The CDR3 is 14 amino acids. Looked up from germline, CDR1 is MNHNS and CDR2 is SASEGT. CDR3 DNA sequence: TGTGCCAGCAGTGACGGAGGGGGGGGCGAAAAACTGTTTTTT. It is translated as CASSDGGGGEKLFF.

The table lists this clone with many counts. The chain recombines TRBV19 with TRBJ2-5; 14 bases agree with TRBD2. Losses at the gene ends were 3 bases for V and 2 bases for J; bases not matched to a gene: 5. This CDR3 has 17 residues. Germline-derived CDR1 and CDR2 are LNHDA and SQIVND (reference sequence). Here the CDR3 reads CASSIRTSGGTQETQYF. The CDR3, as DNA: TGTGCCAGTAGTATCAGGACTAGCGGGGGGACACAAGAGACCCAGTACTTC. The full variable domain, rest sourced from reference TRBV19 and TRBJ2-5, is DGGITQSPKYLFRKEGQNVTLSCEQNLNHDAMYWYRQDPGQGLRLIYYSQIVNDFQKGDIAEGYSVSREKKESFPLTVTSAQKNPTAFYLCASSIRTSGGTQETQYFGPGTRLLVL.

On this clone itself: One end of the junction varies from germline; a read error may be responsible. CDR3 DNA: TGTGCCAGCAGCCCCACTAGCGGTGGGATTGAGACCCTGTACTTC. Translated: CASSPTSGGIETLYF. J is TRBJ2-5 and V is TRBV6-2 or TRBV6-3, with TRBD2 identical over 8 bases. The CDR3 has 15 residues. CDR1 is MNHEY, CDR2 SVGEGT, per germline.

This clone was detected many times. A clone one base away is much larger, so this may be a read error. The chain is built from TRBV20-1 and TRBJ2-7; 8 bases are a match to TRBD2. Per germline, CDR1 DFQATT and CDR2 SNEGSKA (reference sequence). CDR3 length: 14 residues. As DNA, the CDR3 is TGCGGTGCTAGAGTCCCTAGCGGGTCCTACGAGCAGTACTTC. This encodes CGARVPSGSYEQYF.

This clone was observed many times. The rearrangement uses TRBV27 and TRBJ2-5; D gene uncertain. The V end was cut by 8 bases, the J end by 1 base, with 2 bases between. The CDR3 has 10 residues. Germline assignment: CDR1 MNHEY and CDR2 SMNVEV (reference sequence). The CDR3 sequence: CASPQETQYF. CDR3 DNA: TGTGCCAGCCCCCAAGAGACCCAGTACTTC.

This clone was seen many times. V gene TRBV7-9 combines with J gene TRBJ1-4, with 12 positions matching TRBD1. The junction had 16 bases not matched to a gene; V was cut back by 6 bases and J by 8 bases. Per the germline V gene, CDR1 is SEHNR and CDR2 is FQNEAQ (reference sequence). The CDR3 is 18 amino acids. The CDR3 DNA is TGTGCCAGCAGGCCGGTCACCGGGACAGGGGGCCCGGGGGAAAAACTGTTTTTT. It encodes CASRPVTGTGGPGEKLFF.

Remarks on this clone: Sequence at one end of the junction differs from germline and may be a read error. The chain links TRBV11-2 to TRBJ2-4; D remains ambiguous. This CDR3 comprises 18 residues. The germline V gene encodes CDR1 SGHAT and CDR2 FQNNGV. The DNA of the CDR3 is TGTGCCAGCACCTTAGATTTCGACGCCCCAAGCACCAAAAACATTCAGTACTTC. Protein: CASTLDFDAPSTKNIQYF. The entire variable domain, with the rest obtained from reference TRBV11-2 and TRBJ2-4, is as follows: EAGVAQSPRYKIIEKRQSVAFWCNPISGHATLYWYQQILGQGPKLLIQFQNNGVVDDSQLPKDRFSAERLKGVDSTLKIQPAKLEDSAVYLCASTLDFDAPSTKNIQYFGAGTRLSVL.

This clone occurred many times. CDR3 in amino acids: CSVGLLSNTGELFF. Here the CDR3 DNA reads TGCAGCGTTGGGTTACTGTCGAACACCGGGGAGCTGTTTTTT. The chain employs TRBV29-1 and TRBJ2-2; no firm D call. Germline V gives CDR1 SQVTM, CDR2 ANQGSEA. The CDR3 has 14 amino acids. The ends were cut back, 4 bases at V and 0 bases at J, with 9 bases in the middle.

This clone was detected many times. The V call is TRBV12-3 or TRBV12-4, the J call TRBJ2-7, with a tentative D call TRBD2 (6 bases). The V gene lost 6 bases and the J gene lost 6 bases, with 15 bases spanning the gap. The CDR3 has 13 residues. The CDR3 is CASSWGVGSEQYF. The CDR3 bases are TGTGCCAGCAGCTGGGGGGTAGGGAGCGAGCAGTACTTC.

This clone was counted only a few times. The junction departs from germline at one end; a sequencing error may be responsible. This chain links TRBV6-1 with TRBJ2-7; D is ambiguous. The CDR3 spans 10 residues. Germline V gives CDR1 MNHNS, CDR2 SASEGT. The CDR3 reads CASPPAPYLF. The CDR3 bases are TGTGCCAGCCCACCCGCCCCTTACCTATTC.

This clone was seen repeatedly, ten times or more. This CDR3 is also generated by other DNA sequences in the sample. V is TRBV20-1 and J is TRBJ2-7; 9 bases fit TRBD1. Germline V gene data show CDR1 as DFQATT and CDR2 as SNEGSKA (reference sequence). The length of the CDR3 is 14 residues. J lost 2 bases, V lost 1 base, and 3 bases had no gene match. The CDR3 region has the DNA TGCAGTGCTAGAGCCGGGACAGGGCCCTACGAGCAGTACTTC. Translated, it gives CSARAGTGPYEQYF.

This clone was picked up many times. This sequence joins TRBV2 and TRBJ2-3; D ambiguous. The CDR3 extends over 11 amino acids. V lost 5 bases and J 10 bases, leaving 10 bases between the germline ends. Germline V CDR1 and CDR2: SNHLY, FYNNEI. CDR3 sequence: CASSPQLAQYF. The DNA for the CDR3 is TGTGCCAGCAGTCCCCAGTTGGCGCAGTATTTT.

Many counts were recorded for this clone. The genes are TRBV24-1 and TRBJ2-2; 9 nucleotides line up with TRBD1. Germline values: CDR1 KGHDR, CDR2 SFDVKD. Germline trimming cut 4 bases from V and 4 bases from J; bases unmatched to any gene: 6. The CDR3 sequence is 16 residues long. Here the CDR3 reads CATSDNRGRSTGELFF. CDR3 coding DNA: TGTGCCACCAGTGACAACAGGGGGCGGTCCACCGGGGAGCTGTTTTTT.